This TCR beta chain was recovered during a study of beta chain features in type 1 diabetes. CD4+ naive, central memory, regulatory and stem cell-like memory cells were sorted via CD45RO/CCR7/CD25/CD127/CD95/CD27. Study results and limitations: For Type 1 diabetes patients, all four CD4+ subsets carried TCRB CDR3s that were moderately but significantly shorter. At VDJ recombination sites, type 1 diabetes patients had fewer insertions and more deleted nucleotides. TCRB repertoires of naive, central memory and Treg cells appeared more similar among patients than among healthy donors.

A few counts support this clone. Its antigen remains unidentified. Expressed TCRB transcripts got sequenced, as all isolated RNA was reverse transcribed. An average of approximately 4 million reads was obtained for naive, central memory and regulatory T cell samples. This table comes from immunoSEQ multiplex PCR, and its TCRdb copy is limited to in-frame clones, with some not included. The data hold around 650,000 clones, with around 12% observed a single time. The CDR3 covers 13 residues. In germline, CDR1 is KGHSH, CDR2 LQKENI. Deletions cut 6 bases from V and 3 bases from J, with 12 bases between. Sequenced: naive CD4+ T cells from blood. The chain is built from TRBV18 and TRBJ2-7, with D possibly being TRBD2 (5 bases). This clonotype was sampled from a man aged 25-45 years with type 1 diabetes. For the CDR3, the DNA is TGTGCCAGCTCCCCAGACGGGAACTACGAGCAGTACTTC. Protein product: CASSPDGNYEQYF.